This T cell receptor beta chain was captured by sequencing in a study of T-cell reconstitution after alpha-beta-depleted transplantation in children (dated by TCRdb to the mid-2010s). Describing the broader study: Using TCR repertoire profiling, the study quantitatively followed how T-cell immune reconstitution unfolded in children after TCRalphabeta/CD19-depleted allogeneic hematopoietic cell transplantation.

This clonotype was found a few times. The antigen this receptor binds is unknown. Base qualities are not at hand, and no much larger clone is one base apart. Library method: PCR. The listed sequencing device is Illumina HiSeq 2500. TCR libraries were prepared with molecular barcoding, using unique molecular identifiers to normalize TCRbeta repertoire quantification. TCRdb cleaned the public reads at Q25 with fastp, built clones with MiXCR and kept in-frame beta chains. CDR3 protein sequences are deduplicated, and each keeps its most common genes and DNA. In this sample the table shows almost 500,000 distinct CDR3 sequences, around an eighth of which occur a single time. The ten largest clones add up to under 7% of the sample. The source material was PBMCs from the stem cell graft donor, sampled from the stem cell graft. The clonotype comes from a human donor who donated a stem cell graft to a child with combined immunodeficiency.

The CDR3 amino acid sequence is: CASAPGLGNEQFF. The nucleotide sequence reads as follows: TGTGCCAGCGCACCGGGGTTAGGGAATGAGCAGTTCTTC. The rearrangement combines TRBV7-9 with TRBJ2-1; the D region possibly corresponds to TRBD2 (5 bases align). The CDR3 measures 13 amino acids from cysteine to phenylalanine. Left in the record is the CDR3 DNA by itself, 39 bases read in frame from the first base. V loses 8 bases of germline sequence and J loses 7 bases, and the interval between the two ends is 15 bases. CDR1 and CDR2 are drawn from the germline V gene (reference sequence): SEHNR, FQNEAQ. Reference TRBV7-9 and TRBJ2-1 proteins supply the regions before and after the CDR3; the full variable domain is: DTGVSQNPRHKITKRGQNVTFRCDPISEHNRLYWYRQTLGQGPEFLTYFQNEAQLEKSRLLSDRFSAERPKGSFSTLEIQRTEQGDSAMYLCASAPGLGNEQFFGPGTRLTVL.